This T cell receptor (beta chain) was found in a study of cytomegalovirus exposure and HLA in healthy donors. This CDR3 has 15 residues. CDR1 MNHEY and CDR2 SVGAGI come from the germline V gene. The V and J ends lost 0 bases and 11 bases respectively, with 14 bases between them. This clone was seen a few times. Profiled with immunoSEQ multiplex PCR; TCRdb holds only in-frame clones, not every one. This table holds under 140,000 clones, approximately 87% found once. Sequencing used PBMCs. The rearrangement links TRBV6-5 to TRBJ1-6, with D unclear. The sequence derives from a woman aged 30 to 39 in good health and CMV-seropositive. DNA of the CDR3: TGTGCCAGCAGTTACTCCCGTGGGCCAAGAGCACCCCTCCACTTT. It translates to CASSYSRGPRAPLHF.